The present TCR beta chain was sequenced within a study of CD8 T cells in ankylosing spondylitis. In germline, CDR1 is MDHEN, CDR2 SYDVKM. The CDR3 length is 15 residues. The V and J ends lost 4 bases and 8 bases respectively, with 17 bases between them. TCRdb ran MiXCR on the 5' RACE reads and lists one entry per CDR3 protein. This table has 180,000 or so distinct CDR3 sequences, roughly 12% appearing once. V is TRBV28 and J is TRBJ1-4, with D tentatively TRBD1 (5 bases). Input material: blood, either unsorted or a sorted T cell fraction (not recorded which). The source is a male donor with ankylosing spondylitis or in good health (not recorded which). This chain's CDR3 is CASSSQQAGEEKLFF. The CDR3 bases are TGTGCCAGCAGTTCCCAACAGGCGGGGGAAGAAAAACTGTTTTTT.